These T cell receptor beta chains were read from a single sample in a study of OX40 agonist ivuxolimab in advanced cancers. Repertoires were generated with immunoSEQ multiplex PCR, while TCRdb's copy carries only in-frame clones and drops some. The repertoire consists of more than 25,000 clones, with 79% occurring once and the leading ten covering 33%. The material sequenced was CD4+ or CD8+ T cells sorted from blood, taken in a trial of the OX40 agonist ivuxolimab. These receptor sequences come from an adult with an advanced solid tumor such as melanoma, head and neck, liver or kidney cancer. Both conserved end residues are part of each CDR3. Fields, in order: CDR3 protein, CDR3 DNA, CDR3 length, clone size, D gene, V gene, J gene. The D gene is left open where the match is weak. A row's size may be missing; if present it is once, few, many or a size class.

CDR3: CASSPSDSASTDTQYF
DNA: TGCGCCAGCAGCCCAAGCGACAGTGCTAGCACAGATACGCAGTATTTT
length: 16
size: -
D: -
V: TRBV5-1
J: TRBJ2-3

CDR3: CASSSSGRGAHEQYF
DNA: TGTGCCAGCAGCTCCTCAGGGCGGGGAGCCCACGAGCAGTACTTC
length: 15
size: -
D: -
V: TRBV7-9
J: TRBJ2-7

CDR3: CASSSGTLLEGWYNEQFF
DNA: TGCGCCAGCAGCTCGGGGACCCTCCTCGAAGGTTGGTACAATGAGCAGTTCTTC
length: 18
size: -
D: -
V: TRBV5-1
J: TRBJ2-1

CDR3: CASSQIRAPEKLFF
DNA: TGTGCCAGCAGTCAAATACGGGCCCCTGAAAAACTGTTTTTT
length: 14
size: few
D: -
V: TRBV6-5
J: TRBJ1-4

CDR3: CAWSGQGTNYGYTF
DNA: TGTGCCTGGAGTGGACAGGGGACTAACTATGGCTACACCTTC
length: 14
size: -
D: TRBD1
V: TRBV30
J: TRBJ1-2

CDR3: CASSYPTGGDEKLFF
DNA: TGTGCCAGCAGTTACCCCACAGGGGGCGATGAAAAACTGTTTTTT
length: 15
size: -
D: TRBD1
V: TRBV6-5
J: TRBJ1-4

CDR3: CASSGGLAGNRYSYEQYF
DNA: TGTGCCAGCAGTGGGGGACTAGCGGGGAATCGCTACTCCTACGAGCAGTACTTC
length: 18
size: -
D: TRBD2
V: TRBV6-1
J: TRBJ2-7

CDR3: CASSRGVFSGNTIYF
DNA: TGTGCCAGCAGCCGCGGGGTCTTCTCTGGAAACACCATATATTTT
length: 15
size: -
D: -
V: TRBV11-2
J: TRBJ1-3

CDR3: CATSRDRLGATGHGYTF
DNA: TGTGCCACCAGCAGAGATAGGCTCGGCGCCACGGGGCATGGCTACACCTTC
length: 17
size: -
D: -
V: TRBV15
J: TRBJ1-2

CDR3: CASSLAPTSYEQYF
DNA: TGTGCCAGCAGCTTAGCTCCTACCTCCTACGAGCAGTACTTC
length: 14
size: once
D: -
V: TRBV7-8
J: TRBJ2-7

CDR3: CARPRDRSYYGYTF
DNA: TGTGCCAGACCCAGGGACAGGTCTTACTATGGCTACACCTTC
length: 14
size: -
D: TRBD1
V: TRBV2
J: TRBJ1-2

CDR3: CAWSEMPGDTQYF
DNA: TGTGCCTGGAGTGAAATGCCGGGAGATACGCAGTATTTT
length: 13
size: -
D: -
V: TRBV30
J: TRBJ2-3